This TCR beta chain originates from a study of CD8+CD57+ T cells in acquired aplastic anemia. Study as a whole: Quantities of DNA derived from sorted CD4+ and CD8+ cells averaged roughly 3 ug. Study-wide results and limits: Researchers reported that CD8+ Simpson's diversity was not significantly different in patients versus controls.

Germline assignment: CDR1 ENHRY and CDR2 SYGVKD. The CDR3 sequence is 17 residues long. V trimming: 2 bases; J trimming: 5 bases; junction bases outside the gene matches: 10. For CDR3 and TCR beta VDJ profiling, genomic DNA was the template used. In TCRdb, the reads were re-called with MiXCR into one record per CDR3 protein. Of 200,000 to 250,000 distinct CDR3 sequences in the sample, 50% to 70% were seen once. The authors sequenced patients whose flow cytometry had shown CD8+CD57+ cell expansion. This clonotype has ten or more counts. Its antigen is unknown. The rearrangement uses TRBV10-3 and TRBJ1-2, with 11 bases that match TRBD1. Sequencing used sorted CD4+, CD8+, or CD8+CD57+ T cells (not recorded which) from PBMCs. The source of this sequence is a human donor with aplastic anemia. The CDR3 bases are TGTGCCATCAGTGAGGTTCGGACAGGGGGCCGTAGGTATGGCTACACCTTC. It specifies CAISEVRTGGRRYGYTF.